These T cell receptor beta chains were read from a single sample in a study of CD8+ T cells in alopecia areata. Only in-frame clones appear in the TCRdb table, and some are missing; sequencing was by immunoSEQ multiplex PCR. The table has some 150,000 clones, 62% seen once. Sequencing used CD8+ T cells sorted from blood. The source of these receptors is a human donor in good health. The conserved cysteine and the conserved F or W are not part of the CDR3 here.

ASSEVAGEDGTDTQY,TRBV10-1,TRBJ2-3
ASSQDLGPDTQY,TRBV14,TRBJ2-3
ASSAWDRLTDEQF,TRBV5-1,TRBJ2-1
AWTGGAGDADTQY,TRBV30,TRBJ2-3
TSTLAGVNTGELF,TRBV1,TRBJ2-2
ASSSEGGDYEQY,TRBV27,TRBJ2-7
ASRSSGRAYEQY,TRBV27,TRBJ2-7
ASSLLGADTQY,TRBV27,TRBJ2-3
ASSQEGVGGGYT,TRBV4-1,TRBJ1-2
ATSTRLASEQF,TRBV15,TRBJ2-1
SGVESTTDTQY,TRBV29-1,TRBJ2-3
ASSLVDGYGGYT,TRBV27,TRBJ1-2
SVPRLSRGGDTQY,TRBV29-1,TRBJ2-3
SVETPSEEVGSSYEQY,TRBV29-1,TRBJ2-7
ATSRTRDRGLYGYT,TRBV15,TRBJ1-2
ASSVNRGLNEQF,TRBV7-2,TRBJ2-1
ASSSGPEAF,TRBV27,TRBJ1-1
AWSDGLQFEQF,TRBV30,TRBJ2-1
ASSLGHLYEQY,TRBV27,TRBJ2-7
AISGPPLTGITDTQY,TRBV10-3,TRBJ2-3
SVFLPSAYEQY,TRBV29-1,TRBJ2-7
AWSEDGYDGYT,TRBV30,TRBJ1-2
ASSLSGSVTQY,TRBV5-6,TRBJ2-5
ASSLLSISNYGYT,TRBV28,TRBJ1-2
ASSLGEIASSYNEQF,TRBV11-2,TRBJ2-1
ASTGLPPSYEQY,TRBV6-5,TRBJ2-7
ASSSTPGLAGRFEQY,TRBV7-8,TRBJ2-7
ASSFGTSGEETQY,TRBV28,TRBJ2-5
ASSPRTGDEQY,TRBV28,TRBJ2-7
ASMFGANYGYT,TRBV2,TRBJ1-2
ASSLERTGIYEQY,TRBV11-2,TRBJ2-7
ASSSITGTSEGTQY,TRBV7-9,TRBJ2-5
SVNAGNNEQF,TRBV29-1,TRBJ2-1
ASSLEQGDYEQY,TRBV5-1,TRBJ2-7
ASTPGQADYEQY,TRBV2,TRBJ2-7
ASSYSGGMNEQY,TRBV6-6,TRBJ2-7
ASSLVRGNTGELF,TRBV27,TRBJ2-2
ASSPSGYEQY,TRBV27,TRBJ2-7
ASSVGNEAF,TRBV6-1,TRBJ1-1
ASISEAAYNEQF,TRBV6-1,TRBJ2-1
SVGLAGQTYEQY,TRBV29-1,TRBJ2-7
ASSLFRGQSYEQY,TRBV28,TRBJ2-7
ASSFGDEAPGTGELF,TRBV5-6,TRBJ2-2
ASSPGGYEQY,TRBV11-2,TRBJ2-7
SVEERNYGYT,TRBV29-1,TRBJ1-2
SVEDLNRESETQY,TRBV29-1,TRBJ2-5
ASIRTSGTYEQY,TRBV27,TRBJ2-7
SVETRRGYT,TRBV29-1,TRBJ1-2
ASSFEEYEQY,TRBV5-8,TRBJ2-7
ASSQDARNQPQH,TRBV4-1,TRBJ1-5
ASSFPTSTGEQY,TRBV13,TRBJ2-7